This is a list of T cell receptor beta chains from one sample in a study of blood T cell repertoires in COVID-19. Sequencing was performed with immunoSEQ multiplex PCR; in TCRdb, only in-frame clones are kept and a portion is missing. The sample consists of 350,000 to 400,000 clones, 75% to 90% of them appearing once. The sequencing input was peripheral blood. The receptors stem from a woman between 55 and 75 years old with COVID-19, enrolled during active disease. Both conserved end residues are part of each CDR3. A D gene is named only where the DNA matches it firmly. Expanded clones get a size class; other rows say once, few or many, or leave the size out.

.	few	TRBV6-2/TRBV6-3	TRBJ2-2	CASSDPGGLLGELFF	TGTGCCAGCAGTGACCCCGGGGGACTCCTGGGGGAGCTGTTTTTT
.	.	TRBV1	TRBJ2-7	CTSSPGLEKYF	TGCACCAGCAGCCCGGGACTAGAAAAGTACTTC
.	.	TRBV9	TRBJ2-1	CASSSSGANYNEQFF	TGTGCCAGCAGCTCCAGCGGCGCAAACTACAATGAGCAGTTCTTC
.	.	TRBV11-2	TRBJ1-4	CASSPRTNEKLFF	TGTGCCAGCAGCCCGAGGACTAATGAAAAACTGTTTTTT
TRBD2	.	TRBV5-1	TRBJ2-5	CASTNGGYQETQYF	TGCGCCAGCACCAACGGGGGGTACCAAGAGACCCAGTACTTC
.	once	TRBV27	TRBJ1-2	CASSLNRIYGYTF	TGTGCCAGCAGTTTAAACAGGATCTATGGCTACACCTTC
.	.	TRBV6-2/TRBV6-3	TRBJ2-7	CASSSTKWEQYF	TGTGCCAGCAGCTCCACAAAGTGGGAGCAGTACTTC
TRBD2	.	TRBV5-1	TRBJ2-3	CASTSGGNPDTQYF	TGCGCCAGCACTAGCGGGGGGAACCCAGATACGCAGTATTTT
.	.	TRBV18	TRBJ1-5	CASSNYPGHSNQPQHF	TGTGCCAGCTCAAACTACCCGGGACATAGCAATCAGCCCCAGCATTTT
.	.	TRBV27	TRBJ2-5	CASSPSWGVLQETQYF	TGTGCCAGCAGTCCCTCTTGGGGCGTTCTCCAAGAGACCCAGTACTTC
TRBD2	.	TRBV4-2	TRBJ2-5	CASSQDGTSRQETQYF	TGTGCCAGCAGCCAAGATGGGACTAGCCGTCAAGAGACCCAGTACTTC